This T cell receptor beta chain was captured in a study of blood T cell repertoires in COVID-19. Study-level background: COVID-19 samples collected from the United States, Italy and Spain covered acute and convalescent phases. T cells, B-cell-depleted T cells, or PBMCs provided the cDNA or gDNA that served as material.

In the original analysis: The authors estimated nucleated cell counts from reference gene primer amplification. TCRdb's table, derived via immunoSEQ multiplex PCR, lists solely in-frame clones and lacks some. For V, J and clone size, that table is used; D and trimming come from the DNA. This sample has approximately 270,000 clones, with 70% to 90% found just once. Trimming took off 1 base at V and 6 bases at J, with 12 bases between the two ends. CDR3 size: 14 residues. Germline values: CDR1 KGHSH, CDR2 LQKENI. The sequenced material came from peripheral blood. The chain has TRBV18 and TRBJ1-2; D not resolved. The clonotype comes from a man aged 18 to 29 with active or convalescent COVID-19. For the CDR3, the DNA is TGTGCCAGCTCACCACAATTCATGGCTGATGGCTACACCTTC. Encoded protein: CASSPQFMADGYTF.